A selection of T cell receptor beta chains follows, all from one sample in a study of technical replicates of blood from several donors. The assay was immunoSEQ multiplex PCR, and TCRdb's table has in-frame clones only and misses some. The sample has more than 65,000 clones, around four fifths seen once. Sequenced material: PBMCs. The receptor set was obtained from a human donor in good health. Some clones in this sample may be carry-over from other donors' samples. Each CDR3 is given with its conserved first and last residue. D genes are given only for firm matches. Rows may omit the clone size; those that give it use once, few, many or a size class.

DNA: TGTGCCAGCAGTTACTCCGGGACAGGGGGCTCCTACGAGCAGTACTTC; CDR3: CASSYSGTGGSYEQYF; V: TRBV6-6; D: TRBD1; size: few; J: TRBJ2-7
DNA: TGCGCCAGCAGCCAAGCGTATAGGCAGTACTTC; CDR3: CASSQAYRQYF; V: TRBV4-1; D: .; size: .; J: TRBJ2-7
DNA: TGTGCCAGCAGCTTAGGGCGGGGGGTATGGAAGAGCACCGGGGAGCTGTTTTTT; CDR3: CASSLGRGVWKSTGELFF; V: TRBV7-9; D: TRBD2; size: .; J: TRBJ2-2
DNA: TGCAGCGTTTCAGATCCGAACACCGGGGAGCTGTTTTTT; CDR3: CSVSDPNTGELFF; V: TRBV29-1; D: .; size: .; J: TRBJ2-2
DNA: TGTGCCAGCAGTCCTCCGGGACAGGGGGCGGACTATGGCTACACCTTC; CDR3: CASSPPGQGADYGYTF; V: TRBV4-2; D: TRBD1; size: .; J: TRBJ1-2
DNA: TGTGCCAGCAGCCACGTGGGACAGGGACGGAACATTCAGTACTTC; CDR3: CASSHVGQGRNIQYF; V: TRBV11-2; D: TRBD1; size: few; J: TRBJ2-4
DNA: TGTGCCAGCAGCTTGAGGGGGAGCTCCTATAATTCACCCCTCCACTTT; CDR3: CASSLRGSSYNSPLHF; V: TRBV5-6; D: .; size: .; J: TRBJ1-6
DNA: TGTGCCAGTAAGGCGGCGAACCCTCTGAACACCGGGGAGCTGTTTTTT; CDR3: CASKAANPLNTGELFF; V: TRBV19; D: .; size: .; J: TRBJ2-2
DNA: TGTGCCAGCAGCTTAGTGAGCCGAGGCGAGCAGTACTTC; CDR3: CASSLVSRGEQYF; V: TRBV7-9; D: .; size: .; J: TRBJ2-7
DNA: TGTGCCAGCAGCTTAGCCGCGACAGCAGGCTCTGGAAACACCATATATTTT; CDR3: CASSLAATAGSGNTIYF; V: TRBV7-2; D: .; size: .; J: TRBJ1-3
DNA: TGTGCCAGCTCACCATCAGGGACAGGGGACTACGAGCAGTACTTC; CDR3: CASSPSGTGDYEQYF; V: TRBV18; D: TRBD1; size: .; J: TRBJ2-7
DNA: TGTGCCAGCAGCCATTCCGGGACAGGGGGCTACGAGCAGTACTTC; CDR3: CASSHSGTGGYEQYF; V: TRBV16; D: TRBD1; size: .; J: TRBJ2-7
DNA: TGCGCCAGCAGCTCGACAGGGGGGGACTATGGCTACACCTTC; CDR3: CASSSTGGDYGYTF; V: TRBV5-1; D: TRBD1; size: .; J: TRBJ1-2
DNA: TGTGCCAGCAGTTCCCCCCGGACAGGATCCTACGAGCAGTACTTC; CDR3: CASSSPRTGSYEQYF; V: TRBV6-5; D: TRBD1; size: once; J: TRBJ2-7
DNA: TGTGCTAGTGGACGACCGGGACAGAGTTACAATGAGCAGTTCTTC; CDR3: CASGRPGQSYNEQFF; V: TRBV12-5; D: TRBD1; size: .; J: TRBJ2-1
DNA: TGTGCCAGCAGCCTAATCAGGGGTTCCGGGCAGTACTTC; CDR3: CASSLIRGSGQYF; V: TRBV14; D: .; size: .; J: TRBJ2-7
DNA: TGCAGCCCACCAGAGGACAGATTTGAAGCTTTCTTT; CDR3: CSPPEDRFEAFF; V: TRBV29-1; D: .; size: .; J: TRBJ1-1
DNA: TGTGCCAGAAGCCCAGGGACAGGGGTTGACACTGAAGCTTTCTTT; CDR3: CARSPGTGVDTEAFF; V: TRBV5-3; D: TRBD1; size: .; J: TRBJ1-1
DNA: TGTGCCTGGGATGTGGGCAGGGCTGGAAACACCATATATTTT; CDR3: CAWDVGRAGNTIYF; V: TRBV30; D: .; size: .; J: TRBJ1-3
DNA: TGTGCCAGCAGCGCATATAGCTCCTACGAGCAGTACTTC; CDR3: CASSAYSSYEQYF; V: TRBV5-4; D: .; size: .; J: TRBJ2-7
DNA: TGTGCCAGCAGTGAGTATTGGGCAGGCGCGAACACCGGGGAGCTGTTTTTT; CDR3: CASSEYWAGANTGELFF; V: TRBV25-1; D: .; size: .; J: TRBJ2-2
DNA: TGTGCTAGTGGTTTCGGACCGGGACACTACGAGCAGTACTTC; CDR3: CASGFGPGHYEQYF; V: TRBV12-5; D: .; size: once; J: TRBJ2-7
DNA: TGTGCCTGGAGTGTAATAGAGAACACCGGGGAGCTGTTTTTT; CDR3: CAWSVIENTGELFF; V: TRBV30; D: .; size: once; J: TRBJ2-2
DNA: TGTGCCAGCAGTCAACAGTCTAGCGACAACAATGAGCAGTTCTTC; CDR3: CASSQQSSDNNEQFF; V: TRBV7-2; D: .; size: .; J: TRBJ2-1
DNA: TGTGCCACCAGCAGAGATCGTTTGGCGGGGGACACAGATACGCAGTATTTT; CDR3: CATSRDRLAGDTDTQYF; V: TRBV15; D: TRBD2; size: .; J: TRBJ2-3
DNA: TGTGCCAGCAGCTCCCGACTAGCGGGGGGGCACCAGTACTTC; CDR3: CASSSRLAGGHQYF; V: TRBV7-6; D: TRBD2; size: .; J: TRBJ2-5
DNA: TGTGCCAGCAGCCCCCTCTATAGTCCCTCGACCTACGAGCAGTACTTC; CDR3: CASSPLYSPSTYEQYF; V: TRBV2; D: .; size: .; J: TRBJ2-7
DNA: TGCAGCGTGATAGCAGTAGGAGGCGATGAGCAGTTCTTC; CDR3: CSVIAVGGDEQFF; V: TRBV29-1; D: .; size: .; J: TRBJ2-1
DNA: TGTGCCAGCAGCCTCAGACTCGTCCCTCTCCAAGAGACCCAGTACTTC; CDR3: CASSLRLVPLQETQYF; V: TRBV7-9; D: .; size: .; J: TRBJ2-5
DNA: TGTGCCAGCAGCCGAGAGCACGGGGAGCCCCAGCATTTT; CDR3: CASSREHGEPQHF; V: TRBV16; D: .; size: .; J: TRBJ1-5
DNA: TGCAGCGTTGGCAGTCTTGATGACAATGAGCAGTTCTTC; CDR3: CSVGSLDDNEQFF; V: TRBV29-1; D: .; size: .; J: TRBJ2-1
DNA: TGCGCCAGCAGTAAACCACTTGGCGGGGACCAAGAGACCCAGTACTTC; CDR3: CASSKPLGGDQETQYF; V: TRBV23-1; D: .; size: .; J: TRBJ2-5
DNA: TGTGCCAGCAGTTTCTCGGGGAGGGCAGCCACAGATACGCAGTATTTT; CDR3: CASSFSGRAATDTQYF; V: TRBV27; D: TRBD2; size: .; J: TRBJ2-3
DNA: TGTGCCAGCAGCTACGACGGGGTCGCCTACGAGCAGTACTTC; CDR3: CASSYDGVAYEQYF; V: TRBV7-9; D: .; size: .; J: TRBJ2-7
DNA: TGTGCCGGGGCGTTCGGGCCGAGCTCCTACAATGAGCAGTTCTTC; CDR3: CAGAFGPSSYNEQFF; V: TRBV30; D: .; size: few; J: TRBJ2-1
DNA: TGCAGCGTTGAAGATCAAAGGAGGGGCACTGAAGCCTTTTTT; CDR3: CSVEDQRRGTEAFF; V: TRBV29-1; D: .; size: few; J: TRBJ1-1
DNA: TGTGCCAGCAGCTTAGTCCCCCAGAACTATGGCTACACCTTC; CDR3: CASSLVPQNYGYTF; V: TRBV7-9; D: .; size: .; J: TRBJ1-2
DNA: TGTGCCAGTAGCGTAGACAGGGTAAGGTGGAACACTGAAGCTTTCTTT; CDR3: CASSVDRVRWNTEAFF; V: TRBV19; D: TRBD1; size: .; J: TRBJ1-1
DNA: TGTGCCCTGCCAGGGAACACCGGGGAGCTGTTTTTT; CDR3: CALPGNTGELFF; V: TRBV7-9; D: .; size: .; J: TRBJ2-2
DNA: TGTGCCAGCAGCGCACGTCTAGCCCGGGCAGATACGCAGTATTTT; CDR3: CASSARLARADTQYF; V: TRBV9; D: .; size: few; J: TRBJ2-3
DNA: TGTGCCAGCAGCTTAGTCGGGGGGGGCACAGATACGCAGTATTTT; CDR3: CASSLVGGGTDTQYF; V: TRBV7-9; D: TRBD2; size: .; J: TRBJ2-3
DNA: TGTGCCTGGAGGTTCTGGGGCCACGAGCAGTACTTC; CDR3: CAWRFWGHEQYF; V: TRBV30; D: .; size: .; J: TRBJ2-7